This TCR beta chain was captured in a study of cytomegalovirus exposure and HLA in healthy donors. Whole-study results and caveats: Indistinguishable V segments, including TRBV6-2 and TRBV6-3, were excluded.

Looked up from germline, CDR1 is SGHVS and CDR2 is FNYEAQ. The CDR3 is 15 amino acids. Trimming removed 5 bases from V and 10 bases from J; junction bases left unmatched: 11. Healthy bone marrow donors made up the donor group. Unrecorded immune exposures were likely, despite nominal health at sampling. Both 60 Vbeta primers and 13 Jbeta primers went into the PCR. The table came from immunoSEQ multiplex PCR; TCRdb's copy has only in-frame clones and leaves some out. The table includes more than 150,000 clones, more than 65% detected once. A word on this clone: Its antigen remains unidentified.

Sequenced material: PBMCs. This rearrangement joins TRBV7-6 to TRBJ2-1, with TRBD1 matching over 10 bases. The sequence was collected from a man in his fifties in good health and CMV-seropositive. The CDR3 sequence is CASSASGTGAVEQFF. The CDR3 DNA reads TGTGCCAGCAGCGCATCCGGGACAGGGGCGGTGGAGCAGTTCTTC.